Listed below are T cell receptor beta chains from one sample, sequenced in a study of T cell repertoires in aging, cancer and after chemotherapy. TCRdb ran MiXCR on the multiplex PCR reads and lists one entry per CDR3 protein. The table has around 800 distinct CDR3 sequences, roughly 24% seen once; the top ten hold around 23%. The sample comprised blood. The receptors stem from a human donor with a solid tumor. CDR3s include the opening cysteine and the closing phenylalanine or tryptophan. Each record gives: J gene, V gene, clone size, D gene, CDR3 DNA, CDR3 protein. The D gene is left open where the match is weak. Expanded clones are given a class, and other clones once, few, many or no size at all.

>TRBJ1-2|TRBV20-1|large|-
TGCAGTGCTAGAGATCGTGGGATGACAGTACAGTTCACCTTC
CSARDRGMTVQFTF
>TRBJ2-7|TRBV30|few|TRBD2
TGTGCCTGGAGTTACCTAGCGGGGACCCTGAGCTCCTACGAGCAGTACTTC
CAWSYLAGTLSSYEQYF
>TRBJ2-6|TRBV20-1|-|TRBD1
TGCAGTGCTAGGAAACAGGGGGGAGACTCTGGGGCCAACGTCCTGACTTTC
CSARKQGGDSGANVLTF
>TRBJ2-6|TRBV12-3/TRBV12-4|-|-
TGTGCCAGCAGTTTTGGGGCAGGGGTCGGGGCCAACGTCCTGACTTTC
CASSFGAGVGANVLTF
>TRBJ1-2|TRBV28|-|TRBD1
TGTGCCAGCAGTTTACAGGGGGGGTATGGCTACACCTTC
CASSLQGGYGYTF
>TRBJ2-3|TRBV6-5|large|-
TGTGCCAGCAGTTACTCTCTAGCGACAGATACGCAGTATTTT
CASSYSLATDTQYF
>TRBJ2-3|TRBV5-1|-|TRBD2
TGCGCCAGCAAGCGGGGCCCTCGCACAGATACGCAGTATTTT
CASKRGPRTDTQYF
>TRBJ1-1|TRBV7-2|large|-
TGTGCCAGCAGCCGGGACGGAGCTGAAGCTTTCTTT
CASSRDGAEAFF
>TRBJ1-1|TRBV18|-|-
TGTGCCAGCTCATCGGGACAGAACACTGAAGCTTTCTTT
CASSSGQNTEAFF
>TRBJ1-5|TRBV12-3/TRBV12-4|few|-
TGTGCCAGCAGTTACGGACCCAATAATCAGCCCCAGCATTTT
CASSYGPNNQPQHF
>TRBJ2-1|TRBV12-3/TRBV12-4|large|TRBD2
TGTGCCAGCAGTCGCAGCGGGGCGCGCCACAATGAGCAGTTCTTC
CASSRSGARHNEQFF
>TRBJ2-3|TRBV5-1|few|-
TGCGCCAGCAGCTTGGATCGCAGAAGTTACACAGATACGCAGTATTTT
CASSLDRRSYTDTQYF
>TRBJ1-5|TRBV18|-|TRBD1
TGTGCCAGCGGCGCCGGGACAGACAGCAATCAGCCCCAGCATTTT
CASGAGTDSNQPQHF
>TRBJ2-7|TRBV5-6|large|-
TGTGCCAGCAGCTCCAAGGCGGGGAGCTCCTACGAGCAGTACTTC
CASSSKAGSSYEQYF
>TRBJ2-1|TRBV5-5|-|-
TGTGCCAGCAGCTTGACAGGAATGCCTGAGCAGTTCTTC
CASSLTGMPEQFF
>TRBJ1-2|TRBV4-2|-|TRBD1
TGTGCCAGCAGCCAAGAGGTGACAGGGGATGGCTACACCTTC
CASSQEVTGDGYTF
>TRBJ1-1|TRBV24-1|-|-
TGTGCCACCTCGCGTGGCAGGGGCTCTGAAGCTTTCTTT
CATSRGRGSEAFF
>TRBJ2-7|TRBV4-2|-|-
TGTGCCAGCAGCCAAGAGGGTCCCAACCAGGCTGACTTC
CASSQEGPNQADF
>TRBJ2-2|TRBV30|large|-
TGTGCCGGACAAGGACTGGTAGGGTTGCTGTTTTTT
CAGQGLVGLLFF
>TRBJ1-1|TRBV18|-|-
TGTGCCAGCTCACCATTGGGGGCGTACGCTGAAGCTTTCTTT
CASSPLGAYAEAFF
>TRBJ2-7|TRBV30|large|TRBD1
TGTGCCTGGAGTGGACAGGGGTATAACTACGAGCAGTACTTC
CAWSGQGYNYEQYF
>TRBJ1-2|TRBV24-1|few|TRBD1
TGTGCCGACACAGGGGGCGCGGGTTATGGCTACACCTTC
CADTGGAGYGYTF
>TRBJ2-7|TRBV6-2/TRBV6-3|large|-
TGTGCCAGCAGTTACGGGGTAACCTACGAGCAGTACTTC
CASSYGVTYEQYF
>TRBJ2-5|TRBV18|few|TRBD2
TGTGCCAGCTCAGTAGGACTAGCCGGTCTCGAGACCCAGTACTTC
CASSVGLAGLETQYF
>TRBJ2-3|TRBV27|medium-sized|TRBD1
TGTGCCAGCTCCCTACCAGGGGGAGAAGATACGCAGTATTTT
CASSLPGGEDTQYF
>TRBJ2-7|TRBV12-3/TRBV12-4|-|-
TGTGCCAGCAGTTTAATAACGGGACCCTACGAGCAGTACTTC
CASSLITGPYEQYF
>TRBJ1-5|TRBV6-1|few|-
TGTGCCACCATGGGGGGGGTTCAAGGCGGTCAGCCCCAGCATTTT
CATMGGVQGGQPQHF
>TRBJ1-1|TRBV29-1|large|TRBD1
TGCAGCGTCAGGGGGGACACTGAAGCTTTCTTT
CSVRGDTEAFF
>TRBJ2-1|TRBV18|few|TRBD1
TGTGCCAGCTCACCGGGACAGGGCGACAATGAGCAGTTCTTC
CASSPGQGDNEQFF
>TRBJ1-5|TRBV12-3/TRBV12-4|medium-sized|-
TGTGCCAGCAGTTTGGTGGGGGGTCAGCCCCAGCATTTT
CASSLVGGQPQHF
>TRBJ2-3|TRBV20-1|-|-
TGCAGTGCAGAAGGGGGAGGCCCGAAGGGGCAGTATTTT
CSAEGGGPKGQYF
>TRBJ1-1|TRBV19|-|-
TGTGCCAGTAGTAGTAACACAGGGACTGAAGCTTTCTTT
CASSSNTGTEAFF
>TRBJ2-3|TRBV19|-|TRBD2
TGTGCCAGTAGTATGACGGGGGGGTGGGCAGATACGCAGTATTTT
CASSMTGGWADTQYF
>TRBJ2-7|TRBV30|-|-
TGTGCCTGGAGGAGAAGGGGGGTGAGCTCCTACGAGCAGTACTTC
CAWRRRGVSSYEQYF
>TRBJ2-3|TRBV6-2/TRBV6-3|large|-
TGTGCCAGCAGTTACTCGAAGGTTCGCACAGATACGCAGTATTTT
CASSYSKVRTDTQYF
>TRBJ2-1|TRBV19|large|TRBD2
TGTGCCACCGCACTAGCGGGAGTTCCGAATGAGCAGTTCTTC
CATALAGVPNEQFF
>TRBJ2-1|TRBV7-2|-|TRBD2
TGTGCCAGCAGCCCGCAGGGACTAGCGGGAGTTGGCGATGAGCAGTTCTTC
CASSPQGLAGVGDEQFF
>TRBJ2-7|TRBV28|few|-
TGTGCCAGCAGCTCGCTCTTGTACGAGCAGTACTTC
CASSSLLYEQYF
>TRBJ1-1|TRBV18|few|-
TGTGCCAGCTCACCCACCGGGACTGAAGCTTTCTTT
CASSPTGTEAFF
>TRBJ2-7|TRBV4-2|few|-
TGTGCCAGCAGCCCAGGGTCCTACGAGCAGTACTTC
CASSPGSYEQYF
>TRBJ1-1|TRBV6-5|-|-
TGTGCCAGCAGCCTACCCGGCCTTATGGCGGAAGCTTTCTTT
CASSLPGLMAEAFF
>TRBJ2-7|TRBV20-1|medium-sized|TRBD2
TGCAGTGTGAGCGGGGCTTCCTACGAGCAGTACTTC
CSVSGASYEQYF
>TRBJ2-1|TRBV5-4|large|-
TGTGCCAGCAACCCGGACCCGTCATACAATGAGCAGTTCTTC
CASNPDPSYNEQFF
>TRBJ2-3|TRBV28|few|TRBD2
TGTGCCAGCAGCCCCAGCGGGAGAACACGCACAGATACGCAGTATTTT
CASSPSGRTRTDTQYF
>TRBJ2-7|TRBV24-1|-|-
TGTGCCACCAGTGAGGCCCCCGCCGTTCCACTACGAGAGCAGTACTTC
CATSEAPAVPLREQYF
>TRBJ2-7|TRBV27|large|TRBD2
TGTGCCAGCAGTTCCTTTGCGGGAGTTCACGAGCAGTACTTC
CASSSFAGVHEQYF
>TRBJ1-5|TRBV12-3/TRBV12-4|few|-
TGTGCCAGCAGTTTAGCGTCTAATCAGCCCCAGCATTTT
CASSLASNQPQHF
>TRBJ1-3|TRBV6-1|few|-
TGTGCCAGCAGCCCGGACTGGAGGAGCTCTGGAAACACCATATATTTT
CASSPDWRSSGNTIYF
>TRBJ1-1|TRBV5-1|-|TRBD1
TGCGCCAGCAGCTTGACAGGGGGGAACACTGAAGCTTTCTTT
CASSLTGGNTEAFF
>TRBJ2-7|TRBV6-5|large|-
TGTGCCAGCAGTTACGATGGGCCTCCGAAAGAGCAGTACTTC
CASSYDGPPKEQYF
>TRBJ1-4|TRBV18|-|-
TGTGCCAGCTCACTCAGGGATGAAAAACTGTTTTTT
CASSLRDEKLFF
>TRBJ1-1|TRBV18|few|TRBD1
TGTGCCAGCTCACCAACAGGGGTGTACACTGAAGCTTTCTTT
CASSPTGVYTEAFF
>TRBJ2-7|TRBV27|large|-
TGTGCCAGCAGTTCCGTTCTAGCGCCGAGGGGGCAGTACTTC
CASSSVLAPRGQYF
>TRBJ1-5|TRBV20-1|few|-
TGCAGTGCTACGGTGGCGGGCCCGGGGAAGCCCCAGCATTTT
CSATVAGPGKPQHF
>TRBJ1-1|TRBV30|large|TRBD1
TGTGCCTGGAGTGAAACAGGGGGCACTGAAGCTTTCTTT
CAWSETGGTEAFF